The clone carrying this T cell receptor (beta chain) was detected once. These data belong to a study of blood T cell repertoires in COVID-19. Data came from immunoSEQ multiplex PCR; TCRdb stores just in-frame clones and leaves some out. This sample has 200,000 to 250,000 clones, with under 90% found just once. Trimming at V came to 4 bases and at J to 2 bases, leaving 14 bases not matched to a gene. The CDR3 spans 18 residues. Per germline, CDR1 LNHDA and CDR2 SQIVND (reference sequence). The clonotype originates from a woman between 50 and 59 years old who had been exposed to COVID-19. The rearrangement uses TRBV19 and TRBJ2-5, with 9 bases matching TRBD1. Material: PBMCs or T cells enriched from blood (not recorded which). The CDR3 spells CASSTRSQGQGRQETQYF. In nucleotides, the CDR3 is TGTGCCAGTAGTACGCGATCCCAGGGACAGGGAAGACAAGAGACCCAGTACTTC.